The present T cell receptor (beta chain) was sequenced within a study of shared clonotypes between healthy human individuals. Clones were sequenced by immunoSEQ multiplex PCR, and TCRdb holds only the in-frame ones, with some missing. The repertoire has about 490,000 clones, 78% of them found once; the top ten carry approximately 12%. The specimen was PBMCs. This clonotype originated in a middle-aged woman in good health. Some clones in this sample may be carry-over from other donors' samples.

For the CDR3, the DNA is TGCGCCAGCAGCCCCAGGGGAGGAGAGACCCAGTACTTC. The encoded protein is CASSPRGGETQYF. The rearrangement links TRBV4-3 to TRBJ2-5; D possibly uses TRBD1 or TRBD2 (6 bases each). CDR3 length: 13 amino acids. Trimming stripped 4 bases from V and 4 bases from J, with 10 bases between. Germline V gives CDR1 LGHNA, CDR2 YSLEER.